A single sample gave rise to the 8 T cell receptor beta chains below, sequenced in a study of technical replicates of blood from several donors. The method was immunoSEQ multiplex PCR; TCRdb's version includes in-frame clones alone and lacks a portion of them. The repertoire holds tens of thousands of clones, 90% to 95% seen once, with 0.2% to 0.25% in the top ten. The specimen sequenced was T cells isolated from PBMCs. These receptors were obtained from a human donor in good health.

V usage is TRBV10-2 and J usage is TRBJ1-6; TRBD1 agrees at 7 bases. Trimming took 5 bases from V and 7 from J; bases not matched to a gene: 5. Germline values: CDR1 WSHSY, CDR2 SAAADI. CDR3 length: 14 amino acids. The CDR3 nucleotides are TGCGCCAGCAGTCGACAGGGAAAAAATTCACCCCTCCACTTT. This gives the protein CASSRQGKNSPLHF.

The chain uses TRBV6-5 and TRBJ2-7; 10 nucleotides align to TRBD2. In germline, CDR1 is MNHEY, CDR2 SVGAGI. Trimming took 6 bases from V and 4 from J; bases not matched to a gene: 9. The CDR3 totals 15 residues. CDR3 region: CASRPTSGPAYEQYF. The CDR3 DNA sequence: TGTGCCAGCAGACCGACTAGCGGGCCAGCATACGAGCAGTACTTC.

In nucleotides, the CDR3 is TGTGCCAGCACCCCAATGAGGGGGTTCTCCTACGAGCAGTACTTC. It codes for CASTPMRGFSYEQYF. This rearrangement joins TRBV11-2 to TRBJ2-7; D perhaps matches TRBD1 (6 bases). This CDR3 has 15 amino acids. Germline CDR1 and CDR2: SGHAT and FQNNGV. V lost 7 bases to trimming and J lost 0 bases, with 16 bases between them.

V usage is TRBV13 and J usage is TRBJ2-1; 9 bases match TRBD1. Germline V lookup: CDR1 PRHDT, CDR2 FYEKMQ (reference sequence). This CDR3 has 14 residues. Trimming at V came to 4 bases and at J to 7 bases, leaving 5 bases not matched to a gene. The CDR3 DNA sequence: TGTGCCAGCAGCTCGGGACAGGGAGAAAATGAGCAGTTCTTC. Protein sequence: CASSSGQGENEQFF.

The chain uses TRBV19 and TRBJ2-3; D gene ambiguous. Trimming cost V 7 bases and J 4 bases, with 18 bases left between them. The CDR3 covers 15 residues. Germline V gene lookup returns CDR1 LNHDA and CDR2 SQIVND (reference sequence). In DNA form, the CDR3 reads TGTGCCAGTACCGCACGTGGCAGTTTTTCAGATACGCAGTATTTT. This encodes CASTARGSFSDTQYF. The complete variable domain, with remaining parts taken from reference TRBV19 and TRBJ2-3, reads DGGITQSPKYLFRKEGQNVTLSCEQNLNHDAMYWYRQDPGQGLRLIYYSQIVNDFQKGDIAEGYSVSREKKESFPLTVTSAQKNPTAFYLCASTARGSFSDTQYFGPGTRLTVL.

This chain links TRBV30 with TRBJ1-1; D gene unclear. V shed 0 bases and J shed 0 bases, with 5 bases lying between them. The CDR3 totals 13 residues. CDR1 and CDR2 (germline): GTSNPN, SVGIG (reference sequence). This CDR3 reads CAWSVGVNTEAFF. The CDR3 nucleotides are TGTGCCTGGAGTGTTGGAGTGAACACTGAAGCTTTCTTT.

This rearrangement joins TRBV10-3 to TRBJ2-3; D ambiguous. The V and J ends lost 3 bases and 4 bases respectively, with 5 bases between them. This CDR3 is built from 12 residues. Germline V gene lookup returns CDR1 ENHRY and CDR2 SYGVKD. CDR3 protein: CAISDTSDTQYF. In DNA, the CDR3 is TGTGCCATCAGTGATACATCAGATACGCAGTATTTT.

The V call is TRBV29-1, the J call TRBJ2-7; 14 positions match TRBD2. The CDR3 is 14 residues long. Unmatched junction bases numbered 7, after V lost 6 bases and J lost 6 bases. Germline V gene sequence: CDR1 SQVTM, CDR2 ANQGSEA. The CDR3 is CSVMGTSGRGEQYF. The CDR3 region has the DNA TGCAGCGTGATGGGGACTAGCGGGAGAGGCGAGCAGTACTTC.